A selection of T cell receptor beta chains follows, all from one sample in a study of T cell responses to AZD1222 COVID-19 vaccine. TCRdb's table, derived via immunoSEQ multiplex PCR, lists solely in-frame clones and lacks some. Of more than 150,000 clones listed, 75% to 90% are singletons. Sequenced material: peripheral blood, taken on day 0 of AZD1222 vaccination. All receptors come from an adult in good health. The CDR3 runs from the conserved cysteine through the conserved F or W. The order of the fields is V gene, J gene, D gene, clone size, CDR3 DNA, CDR3 protein. D genes are given only for firm matches. Clone size is stated in some rows and not others, as once, few, many or a class when expanded.

>TRBV27|TRBJ2-7|TRBD1|-
TGTGCCAGCAGTTACGGGACAGGTACCTACGAGCAGTACTTC
CASSYGTGTYEQYF
>TRBV19|TRBJ2-7|TRBD1|-
TGTGCCAGTGCGGGACAGGAGAGCTCCTACGAGCAGTACTTC
CASAGQESSYEQYF
>TRBV24-1|TRBJ1-1|-|-
TGTGCCACCAGTGATCAGAAAAGCGGACTAACTGAAGCTTTCTTT
CATSDQKSGLTEAFF
>TRBV28|TRBJ2-3|-|-
TGTGCCAGCAGTTTAGAGCATTATGACACAGATACGCAGTATTTT
CASSLEHYDTDTQYF
>TRBV28|TRBJ1-5|TRBD1|-
TGTGCCAGCAGTAGGACCGGGACAGGGGCGCTGTATAGCAATCAGCCCCAGCATTTT
CASSRTGTGALYSNQPQHF
>TRBV9|TRBJ2-7|-|-
TGTGCCAGCAGCGTAGGACAAGGAACCTACGAGCAGTACTTC
CASSVGQGTYEQYF
>TRBV28|TRBJ2-7|TRBD1|-
TGTGCCAGCAGTTTAGGGACAGGGGGCTTTTACGAGCAGTACTTC
CASSLGTGGFYEQYF
>TRBV27|TRBJ1-4|TRBD1|-
TGTGCCAGCCGGGACAGGGTAGATGAAAAACTGTTTTTT
CASRDRVDEKLFF
>TRBV28|TRBJ2-7|TRBD1|-
TGTGCCAGCAGCACCCTAGGGACAGGGTTCTCCTACGAGCAGTACTTC
CASSTLGTGFSYEQYF
>TRBV19|TRBJ2-2|-|-
TGTGCCAGTAGTATCTTTAGCGCGAACACCGGGGAGCTGTTTTTT
CASSIFSANTGELFF
>TRBV28|TRBJ1-1|TRBD1|-
TGTGCCAGCAGTTTAACCCAGAGGCGCTCCGGACAGGGGGACGCTTTCTTT
CASSLTQRRSGQGDAFF
>TRBV6-5|TRBJ1-2|-|-
TGTGCCAGCAGTTACTCGAAGAGCTATGGCTACACCTTC
CASSYSKSYGYTF
>TRBV28|TRBJ1-2|-|-
TGTGCCAGCAGTCTTAGTCACTATGGCTACACCTTC
CASSLSHYGYTF
>TRBV7-9|TRBJ1-6|-|few
TGTGCCAGCAGCAACCGGGGCAACCCAAATTCACCCCTCCACTTT
CASSNRGNPNSPLHF
>TRBV6-5|TRBJ2-7|TRBD1|-
TGTGCCAGCAGTTACGGGGACAGGGAGTTCGAGCAGTACTTC
CASSYGDREFEQYF
>TRBV6-5|TRBJ1-6|-|-
TGTGCCAGCAGCAACCTTGTAGAGACACCCCTCCACTTT
CASSNLVETPLHF
>TRBV6-4|TRBJ2-2|-|-
TGTGCCAGCAGTGACAAAAAATTGACCGGGGAGCTGTTTTTT
CASSDKKLTGELFF
>TRBV6-1|TRBJ2-2|-|-
TGTGCCAGCAGTGAAGAGAGGTTGGCGACAAGAACAACGAACACCGGGGAGCTGTTTTTT
CASSEERLATRTTNTGELFF
>TRBV5-1|TRBJ2-1|-|-
TGCGCCAGCAGCTTGGAATGGGTTTACAATGAGCAGTTCTTC
CASSLEWVYNEQFF
>TRBV30|TRBJ1-5|-|-
TGTGCCGGGGGGGACCGGCGGCCCCAGCATTTT
CAGGDRRPQHF
>TRBV3-1/TRBV3-2|TRBJ2-7|-|-
TGTGCCAGCAGCCGGTCGTTGGACCTTCCCACGGGCGAGCAGTACTTC
CASSRSLDLPTGEQYF
>TRBV30|TRBJ2-3|-|-
TGTGCCTGGAGTGCACGAGATACGCAGTATTTT
CAWSARDTQYF
>TRBV11-2|TRBJ1-2|-|-
TGTGCCAGCAGCCAAACTAACTATGGCTACACCTTC
CASSQTNYGYTF
>TRBV18|TRBJ1-2|-|-
TGTGCCAGCTCACCAATTGACAGCACTAACTATGGCTACACCTTC
CASSPIDSTNYGYTF
>TRBV10-3|TRBJ2-1|TRBD1|-
TGTGCCATCAGGACAGGGGGTGGCTCCTACAATGAGCAGTTCTTC
CAIRTGGGSYNEQFF
>TRBV7-9|TRBJ1-5|-|once
TGTGCCAGCAGCTTAGGGGCAGATCAGCCCCAGCATTTT
CASSLGADQPQHF
>TRBV7-2|TRBJ2-1|-|-
TGTGCCAGCAGCTTAGGACAGATCACGGGGCAGTTCTTC
CASSLGQITGQFF
>TRBV6-6|TRBJ2-3|-|-
TGTGCCAGCAGTTCGACGGGGCCCGCAGATACGCAGTATTTT
CASSSTGPADTQYF
>TRBV3-1/TRBV3-2|TRBJ1-4|TRBD1|once
TGTGCCAGCAGCCATAGGGACAGGGTCGAAAAACTGTTTTTT
CASSHRDRVEKLFF
>TRBV15|TRBJ2-7|-|-
TGTGCCACCAGTCAGGGCTACGAGCAGTACTTC
CATSQGYEQYF
>TRBV6-4|TRBJ2-2|TRBD2|few
TGTGCCAGCAGTGCTAGCGGCACCGGGGAGCTGTTTTTT
CASSASGTGELFF
>TRBV6-1|TRBJ1-6|-|-
TGTGCCAGCAGTGAAGATGGAGGCAACTCACCCCTCCACTTT
CASSEDGGNSPLHF
>TRBV3-1/TRBV3-2|TRBJ2-7|-|-
TGTGCCAGCAGCCAAGATGGCGGACTACCCTACGAGCAGTACTTC
CASSQDGGLPYEQYF
>TRBV18|TRBJ2-7|-|-
TGTGCCAGCTCACCAACGGGATCGGTATACGAGCAGTACTTC
CASSPTGSVYEQYF
>TRBV7-9|TRBJ1-6|-|-
TGTGCCAGCAGCCTGAAACCGGGACATCTTTCACCCCTCCACTTT
CASSLKPGHLSPLHF
>TRBV19|TRBJ2-2|-|-
TGTGCCAGCTCCCAACAGGGTACAACCGGGGAGCTGTTTTTT
CASSQQGTTGELFF
>TRBV29-1|TRBJ2-5|TRBD2|once
TGCAGCGTACTACTAGCGGGAGTACAAGAGACCCAGTACTTC
CSVLLAGVQETQYF
>TRBV4-3|TRBJ2-3|-|-
TGCGCCAGCAGCCAAGAGGATGGGGGATACGCAGATACGCAGTATTTT
CASSQEDGGYADTQYF
>TRBV5-1|TRBJ2-7|-|-
TGCGCCAGCAGCTTGATTGGGGGCTCCTACGAGCAGTACTTC
CASSLIGGSYEQYF
>TRBV5-8|TRBJ2-7|-|-
TGTGCCAGCAGCTTGGGGGGCGGGACCTACGAGCAGTACTTC
CASSLGGGTYEQYF
>TRBV5-4|TRBJ2-5|-|-
TGTGCCAGCAGCTTCAGGCGGGACCAAGAGACCCAGTACTTC
CASSFRRDQETQYF
>TRBV7-9|TRBJ2-2|-|-
TGTGCCAGCAGCACGACCTGGGGACCGAACACCGGGGAGCTGTTTTTT
CASSTTWGPNTGELFF
>TRBV27|TRBJ1-3|-|-
TGTGCCAGCAGCCGACAGGCCGGAAACACCATATATTTT
CASSRQAGNTIYF
>TRBV11-2|TRBJ2-1|TRBD2|-
TGTGCCAGCAGCTTAGAGCGGGGGGCATACAATGAGCAGTTCTTC
CASSLERGAYNEQFF
>TRBV3-1/TRBV3-2|TRBJ2-7|-|-
TGTGCCAGCGCTAGGGCAGGGGCGCAAAGCTCCTACGAGCAGTACTTC
CASARAGAQSSYEQYF
>TRBV28|TRBJ2-2|-|once
TGTGCCAGCAGGCAATCTTGGGACACCGGGGAGCTGTTTTTT
CASRQSWDTGELFF